This is a list of T cell receptor beta chains from one sample in a study of cytomegalovirus exposure and HLA in healthy donors. Here immunoSEQ multiplex PCR was the method, and the copy in TCRdb shows in-frame clones only, minus some. The data show under 75,000 clones, 90% to 96% seen once. The sample taken for sequencing was PBMCs. The receptors originated from a woman aged 18-29 years in good health and CMV-seronegative. Each CDR3 is given with its conserved first and last residue. A clone size is listed for some rows: how often the clone was seen (once, few, many), or a class if it is expanded.

v_call	clone_size	j_call	cdr3_aa
TRBV6-5	.	TRBJ1-1	CASSTVNTEAFF
TRBV7-6	.	TRBJ1-5	CASSPGTGRRGQPQHF
TRBV7-8	.	TRBJ2-7	CASSLGDSHREQYF
TRBV9	.	TRBJ1-2	CASSVGGVGNYGYTF
TRBV18	.	TRBJ2-3	CASSPRTGPADTQYF
TRBV25-1	.	TRBJ1-2	CASSDSSNYGYTF
TRBV30	once	TRBJ2-5	CAWRVAGGKETQYF
TRBV5-1	.	TRBJ1-5	CASSPEGAGQPQHF
TRBV2	.	TRBJ2-5	CASSVGGMETQYF
TRBV6-1	.	TRBJ2-5	CATGPAGRQETQYF